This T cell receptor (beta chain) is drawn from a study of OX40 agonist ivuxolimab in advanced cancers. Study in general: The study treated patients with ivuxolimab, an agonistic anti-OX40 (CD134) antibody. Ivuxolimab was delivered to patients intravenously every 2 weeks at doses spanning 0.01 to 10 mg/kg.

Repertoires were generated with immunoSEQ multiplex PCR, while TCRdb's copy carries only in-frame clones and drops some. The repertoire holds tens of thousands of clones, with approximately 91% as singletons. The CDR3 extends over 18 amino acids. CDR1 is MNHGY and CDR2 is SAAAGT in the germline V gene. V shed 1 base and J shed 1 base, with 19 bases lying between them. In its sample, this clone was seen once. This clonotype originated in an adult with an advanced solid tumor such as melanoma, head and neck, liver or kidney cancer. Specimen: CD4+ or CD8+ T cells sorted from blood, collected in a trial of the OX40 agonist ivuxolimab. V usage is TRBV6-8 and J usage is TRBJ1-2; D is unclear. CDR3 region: CASSYFQQIPGNNYGYTF. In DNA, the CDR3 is TGTGCCAGCAGTTACTTCCAACAGATTCCCGGCAATAACTATGGCTACACCTTC.